The source of this TCR beta chain is a study of shared clonotypes between healthy human individuals. Points from the study as a whole: A few donors showed sharing of approximately 5% of naive CD4 clonotypes.

This CDR3 region has 15 residues. CDR1 SGHRS and CDR2 YFSETQ come from the germline V gene. Trimming took 4 bases from V and 3 from J; bases not matched to a gene: 5. This table comes from immunoSEQ multiplex PCR, and its TCRdb copy is limited to in-frame clones, with some not included. Seen here are around 2.5 million clones, under 95% observed once, and the top ten hold 0.36%. As for this clone: Antigen specificity is unknown. Other DNA sequences from this sample encode an identical CDR3 as well.

The sequence was collected from a man younger than 30 in good health. Some clones in this sample may be carry-over from other donors' samples. Sequences were obtained from naive CD4+ T cells from PBMCs. Subset defined: CD45RA+ positively selected. J is TRBJ2-1 and V is TRBV5-1; TRBD1 matches at 9 bases. DNA for the CDR3: TGCGCCAGCAGCGATACAGGGGGCGTCTACAATGAGCAGTTCTTC. Protein sequence: CASSDTGGVYNEQFF.